The sequence of this T cell receptor (beta chain) was determined in a study of T cell repertoires in cytomegalovirus infection. Study at large: Based on public TCR beta signatures, there were indications of CMV infection and of a matching HLA type. Study conclusions and caveats: Frequencies of public TCR beta families were cumulated, and this identified carriers of CMV plus the relevant HLA. What dominated the ex vivo response were HLA-C-restricted CMV-specific TCR beta clonotypes.

A single record per CDR3 protein comes from TCRdb applying MiXCR to the reads. The sample shows about 310,000 distinct CDR3 sequences, under 20% of them seen only once. This clonotype was seen many times. Antigen specificity is unknown. The germline V gene encodes CDR1 SGHVS and CDR2 FQNEAQ. The V gene lost 1 base and the J gene lost 3 bases, with 16 bases spanning the gap. The CDR3 totals 17 residues. The V and J genes are TRBV7-8 and TRBJ2-4, with TRBD2 as a possible D gene (5 bases). This receptor was obtained from a human donor in good health (CMV status not recorded). Some clones in this sample may be carry-over from other donors' samples. The sequencing input was PBMCs. The CDR3 nucleotides read TGTGCCAGCAGCTTAGGTTATAAGGGAGCGATCAAAAACATTCAGTACTTC. Encoded protein: CASSLGYKGAIKNIQYF.